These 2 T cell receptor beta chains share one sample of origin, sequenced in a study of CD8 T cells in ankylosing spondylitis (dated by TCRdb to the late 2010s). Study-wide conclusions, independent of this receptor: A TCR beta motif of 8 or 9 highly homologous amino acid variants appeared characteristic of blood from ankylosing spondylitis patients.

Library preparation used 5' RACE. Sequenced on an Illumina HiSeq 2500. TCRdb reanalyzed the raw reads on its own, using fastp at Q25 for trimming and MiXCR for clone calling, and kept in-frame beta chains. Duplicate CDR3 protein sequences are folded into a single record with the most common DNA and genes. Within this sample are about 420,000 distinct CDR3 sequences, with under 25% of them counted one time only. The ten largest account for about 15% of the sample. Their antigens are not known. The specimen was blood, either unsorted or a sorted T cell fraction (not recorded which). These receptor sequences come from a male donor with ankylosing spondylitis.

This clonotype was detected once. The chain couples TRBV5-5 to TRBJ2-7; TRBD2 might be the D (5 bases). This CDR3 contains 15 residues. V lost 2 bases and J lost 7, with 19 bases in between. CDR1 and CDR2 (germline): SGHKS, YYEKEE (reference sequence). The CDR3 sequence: CASSFTSDLTGEQYF. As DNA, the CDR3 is TGTGCCAGCAGCTTCACCTCGGACTTGACGGGGGAGCAGTACTTC.

The CDR3 region is CASSWGTGVLSGANVLTF. CDR3 coding DNA: TGCGCCAGCAGCTGGGGGACAGGGGTACTCTCTGGGGCCAACGTCCTGACTTTC. The rearrangement links TRBV5-1 to TRBJ2-6; TRBD1 matches 10 bases. Germline V gene data show CDR1 as SGHRS and CDR2 as YFSETQ. The CDR3 has 18 amino acids. Trimming took 3 bases from V and 0 from J; bases not matched to a gene: 6.